The clone carrying this T cell receptor beta chain was seen at least ten times. Reverse transcription of roughly 0.45 ug total RNA with a constant-region primer produced TCR beta cDNA. Three nested multiplex PCR rounds of slightly modified ARM-PCR generated TCR beta libraries. The two initial PCR rounds, around 11 cycles each, used TRBV1-TRBV30 forward and C-beta reverse primers. TCRdb re-derived calls from the multiplex PCR reads in MiXCR, one entry per CDR3 protein. Here the sample spans 310,000 or so distinct CDR3 sequences, approximately 58% being singletons. This specimen belongs to a study of tumor-infiltrating lymphocytes in primary liver carcinoma. Unsorted whole blood served as the source of blood RNA, and germline DNA was extracted as well. This CDR3 is built from 16 residues. Germline CDR1 reads SGHKS; CDR2 reads YYEKEE (reference sequence). Trimming left V 4 bases short and J 5 bases short, with 19 bases between.

This receptor was identified in a woman aged 25-40 years with primary liver carcinoma and hepatitis B virus infection. V and J are TRBV5-5 and TRBJ1-5, with D perhaps TRBD1 (5 bases). Sequencing input: peripheral blood. The CDR3 spells CASSRMSGRGDQPQHF. DNA for the CDR3: TGTGCCAGCAGCCGTATGTCGGGGAGAGGGGATCAGCCCCAGCATTTT.